These 21 T cell receptor beta chains share one sample of origin, sequenced in a study of cytomegalovirus exposure and HLA in healthy donors. In the PCR, 60 Vbeta and 13 Jbeta primers were used. Libraries were prepared by immunoSEQ multiplex PCR; TCRdb keeps only in-frame clonotypes and omits some of them. The sample lists some 140,000 clones, around 78% occurring once. What was sequenced was PBMCs. All receptors come from a young woman in good health and CMV-seronegative.

V is TRBV6-5 and J is TRBJ2-1; tentatively, D is TRBD2 (6 bases). Per germline, CDR1 MNHEY and CDR2 SVGAGI. V gave up 4 bases and J gave up 4 bases, with 14 bases separating them. The CDR3 is made up of 15 amino acids. The CDR3 spells CASSLGGSPYNEQFF. CDR3 DNA sequence: TGTGCCAGCAGTTTAGGAGGGAGCCCGTACAATGAGCAGTTCTTC.

The chain combines TRBV19 with TRBJ2-2; 7 nucleotides match TRBD1. CDR3 length: 15 residues. Germline CDR1 and CDR2: LNHDA and SQIVND (reference sequence). V lost 6 bases to trimming and J lost 5 bases; unmatched junction nucleotides: 9. The CDR3 DNA is TGTGCCAGTAGCCCCGGTGACAGGGAGACCGGGGAGCTGTTTTTT. Its translation is CASSPGDRETGELFF.

The chain has TRBV12-5 and TRBJ2-5, with D perhaps matching TRBD2 (6 bases). V was shortened by 0 bases and J by 9 bases, with 11 bases between the two germline ends. The CDR3 sequence is 13 residues long. Germline V gives CDR1 LGHNT, CDR2 FRNRAP. The CDR3 protein is CASGLVRGGAQYF. CDR3 nucleotides: TGTGCTAGTGGTTTGGTACGGGGAGGAGCCCAGTACTTC.

CDR3 residues: CASSPIGLEKGEQFF. The CDR3 bases are TGCGCCAGCAGCCCGATCGGACTAGAAAAAGGTGAGCAGTTCTTC. This sequence joins TRBV5-1 and TRBJ2-1; 7 nucleotides match TRBD2. J gave up 9 bases and V 4 bases, and 13 bases lay outside the gene matches. Germline V CDR1 and CDR2: SGHRS, YFSETQ. This CDR3 contains 15 residues.

As for this clone: Germline is not matched at one junction end, which may reflect a read error. J is TRBJ2-3 and V is TRBV30; tentatively, D is TRBD1 (5 bases). The CDR3 extends over 12 amino acids. Germline values: CDR1 GTSNPN, CDR2 SVGIG (reference sequence). CDR3 sequence reads: CAWSVGADAQYF. The CDR3 DNA sequence: TGTGCCTGGAGTGTAGGGGCAGATGCGCAGTATTTT.

The J gene is TRBJ1-2, the V gene TRBV10-3; the match to TRBD1 covers 7 bases. After removal of 7 bases from V and 3 bases from J, the junction contained 2 bases not matched to a gene. Germline V gives CDR1 ENHRY, CDR2 SYGVKD. CDR3 length: 12 amino acids. CDR3 bases: TGTGCCATCACCGGACAGGACTATGGCTACACCTTC. Protein product: CAITGQDYGYTF.

V and J are TRBV2 and TRBJ1-5, with 7 bases identical to TRBD1. The CDR3 is made up of 14 amino acids. Losses at the gene ends were 9 bases for V and 1 base for J; bases not matched to a gene: 6. The germline CDR1 and CDR2 sequences are SNHLY and FYNNEI. The chain's CDR3 is CASERGLSNQPQHF. The CDR3 nucleotides are TGTGCCAGTGAGAGGGGGCTAAGCAATCAGCCCCAGCATTTT.

The chain is built from TRBV7-8 and TRBJ2-7; TRBD2 matches 7 bases. The CDR3 sequence is 15 residues long. Germline trimming cut 2 bases from V and 4 bases from J; bases unmatched to any gene: 8. Germline CDR1 reads SGHVS; CDR2 reads FQNEAQ. The CDR3 region is CASSLWAGELYEQYF. The CDR3 DNA reads as TGTGCCAGCAGCTTATGGGCGGGAGAGTTATACGAGCAGTACTTC.

This clone has only a few counts. The J gene is TRBJ1-1, the V gene TRBV6-5; perhaps TRBD1 as D (5 bases). Trimming took 6 bases from V and 5 from J, leaving 13 bases between them. This CDR3 contains 13 residues. Germline V gives CDR1 MNHEY, CDR2 SVGAGI. CDR3 nucleotides: TGTGCCAGCAGAGTCGGGGGGAGGACTGAAGCTTTCTTT. It translates to CASRVGGRTEAFF.

The chain carries TRBV5-1 and TRBJ1-2; D is unresolved. CDR1 SGHRS and CDR2 YFSETQ come from the germline V gene. V gave up 1 base and J gave up 8 bases, with 9 bases separating them. The CDR3 extends over 12 amino acids. The CDR3 DNA is TGCGCCAGCAGCTTGTACGGTGAGGGCTACACCTTC. It translates to CASSLYGEGYTF.

This clone was observed a single time. J is TRBJ2-2 and V is TRBV4-1; D gene uncertain. Germline CDR1 reads MGHRA; CDR2 reads YSYEKL. V was trimmed by 4 bases and J by 6 bases, leaving 12 bases between them. This CDR3 is 14 amino acids long. The CDR3 bases are TGCGCCAGCAGCCCACGGGTAGCAGCCGGGGAGCTGTTTTTT. Protein sequence: CASSPRVAAGELFF.

The chain couples TRBV29-1 to TRBJ2-7; 7 nucleotides line up with TRBD1. Losses at the gene ends were 7 bases for V and 7 bases for J; bases not matched to a gene: 7. The CDR3 is 11 residues long. Germline V gives CDR1 SQVTM, CDR2 ANQGSEA. The CDR3, as DNA: TGCAGCGCTGGTCAGGGGGAAGAGCAGTACTTC. It is translated as CSAGQGEEQYF.

This chain joins TRBV15 and TRBJ2-3, with a possible D match to TRBD2 (5 bases). The CDR3 contains 16 residues. CDR1 is LNHNV, CDR2 YYDKDF, per germline (reference sequence). Trimming cost V 0 bases and J 0 bases, with 10 bases left between them. CDR3 sequence (DNA): TGTGCCACCAGCAGAGAACTAGGAATTAGCACAGATACGCAGTATTTT. Its translation is CATSRELGISTDTQYF. Looking up the rest from reference TRBV15 and TRBJ2-3 gives the full variable domain: DAMVIQNPRYQVTQFGKPVTLSCSQTLNHNVMYWYQQKSSQAPKLLFHYYDKDFNNEADTPDNFQSRRPNTSFCFLDIRSPGLGDTAMYLCATSRELGISTDTQYFGPGTRLTVL.

This chain connects TRBV19 to TRBJ1-3; the D is unclear. Germline CDR1 reads LNHDA; CDR2 reads SQIVND (reference sequence). This CDR3 has 15 amino acids. Deletions cut 7 bases from V and 4 bases from J, with 17 bases between. The CDR3 DNA is TGTGCCAGTACGAAAAGCCCGGTCATAGGAAACACCATATATTTT. Amino acids: CASTKSPVIGNTIYF.

The chain carries TRBV30 and TRBJ2-5; D is perhaps TRBD2 (6 bases). Looked up from germline, CDR1 is GTSNPN and CDR2 is SVGIG (reference sequence). There are 15 residues in the CDR3. Trimming removed 5 bases from V and 2 bases from J, with 18 bases in between. CDR3 sequence: CAWEGFAGTQETQYF. The CDR3 nucleotides read TGTGCCTGGGAGGGGTTCGCGGGAACTCAAGAGACCCAGTACTTC.

This sequence joins TRBV11-2 and TRBJ2-7; 16 bases fit TRBD2. From germline, CDR1 is SGHAT and CDR2 FQNNGV. V trimming: 5 bases; J trimming: 6 bases; junction bases outside the gene matches: 7. The CDR3 sequence is 16 residues long. DNA of the CDR3: TGTGCCAGCAGCCGGGGACTAGCGGGAGGGCCGATCGAGCAGTACTTC. This encodes CASSRGLAGGPIEQYF.

The chain links TRBV4-1 to TRBJ1-1, with D unclear. The CDR3 spans 14 residues. Germline V lookup: CDR1 MGHRA, CDR2 YSYEKL. V lost 1 base and J 5 bases, leaving 11 bases between the germline ends. As DNA, the CDR3 is TGCGCCAGCAGCCAAGTCCCCCGAGGGACTGAAGCTTTCTTT. Its protein product is CASSQVPRGTEAFF.

This clone was seen a few times. This rearrangement joins TRBV27 to TRBJ1-1; D may be TRBD1 (6 bases). The CDR3 is made up of 13 amino acids. Trimming left V 4 bases short and J 1 base short, with 7 bases between. The germline gives CDR1 MNHEY, CDR2 SMNVEV (reference sequence). The DNA of the CDR3 is TGTGCCAGCAGTTCGACAGGGAACACTGAAGCTTTCTTT. Amino acids: CASSSTGNTEAFF.

The V and J genes are TRBV27 and TRBJ1-2, with a weak D call TRBD1 (6 bases). This CDR3 has 15 residues. With 5 bases removed from V and 0 bases from J, the gap between germline ends came to 13 bases. CDR1 MNHEY and CDR2 SMNVEV come from the germline V gene (reference sequence). The CDR3 protein is CASSPRGGANYGYTF. The CDR3 DNA is TGTGCCAGCAGTCCGAGGGGGGGTGCTAACTATGGCTACACCTTC.

V is TRBV5-1 and J is TRBJ1-2; D is uncertain. V lost 1 base, J lost 7 bases, and 20 bases lay in between. This CDR3 is 16 amino acids long. The germline V gene encodes CDR1 SGHRS and CDR2 YFSETQ. The DNA of the CDR3 is TGCGCCAGCAGCTTGTCCCGATATGATACCGGAGGTGGCTACACCTTC. It codes for CASSLSRYDTGGGYTF.

This clone appeared once. The chain has TRBV10-3 and TRBJ1-1; a possible D gene is TRBD1 (6 bases). CDR3 size: 12 residues. Trimming cost V 4 bases and J 7 bases, with 10 bases left between them. The germline V gene has CDR1 ENHRY and CDR2 SYGVKD. The CDR3 spells CAISGAGDEAFF. CDR3 DNA sequence: TGTGCCATCAGTGGGGCAGGGGATGAAGCTTTCTTT.